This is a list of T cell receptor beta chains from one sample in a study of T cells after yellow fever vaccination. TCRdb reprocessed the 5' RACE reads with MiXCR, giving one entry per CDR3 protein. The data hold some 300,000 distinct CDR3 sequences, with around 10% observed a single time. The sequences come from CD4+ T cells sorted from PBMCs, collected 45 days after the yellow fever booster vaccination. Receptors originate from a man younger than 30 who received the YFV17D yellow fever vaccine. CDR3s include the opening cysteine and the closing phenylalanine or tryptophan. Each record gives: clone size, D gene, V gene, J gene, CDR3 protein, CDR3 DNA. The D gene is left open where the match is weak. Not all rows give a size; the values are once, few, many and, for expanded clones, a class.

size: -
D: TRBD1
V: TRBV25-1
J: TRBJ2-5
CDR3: CASSEWGQGTGAIQETQYF
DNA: TGTGCCAGCAGTGAATGGGGCCAGGGGACAGGGGCTATCCAAGAGACCCAGTACTTC

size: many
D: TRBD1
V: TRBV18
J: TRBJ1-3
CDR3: CASSPVGTGGPSSGNTIYF
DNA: TGTGCCAGCTCACCGGTCGGGACAGGGGGCCCGAGCTCTGGAAACACCATATATTTT

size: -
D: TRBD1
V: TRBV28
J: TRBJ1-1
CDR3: CASSPLMDRGIEAFF
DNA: TGTGCCAGCAGTCCCTTGATGGACAGGGGAATTGAAGCTTTCTTT

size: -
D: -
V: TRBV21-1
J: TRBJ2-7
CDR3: CASSKSRAGAPYEQYF
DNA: TGTGCCAGCAGCAAAAGCCGAGCGGGGGCCCCCTACGAGCAGTACTTC

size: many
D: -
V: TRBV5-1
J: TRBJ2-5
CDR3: CASSLLRGETQYF
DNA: TGCGCCAGCAGTTTATTAAGGGGAGAGACCCAGTACTTC

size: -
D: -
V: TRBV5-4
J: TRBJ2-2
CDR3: CASSSRNWGGELFF
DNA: TGTGCCAGCAGCTCCCGTAACTGGGGCGGGGAGCTGTTTTTT

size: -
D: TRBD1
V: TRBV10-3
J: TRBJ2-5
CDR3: CAITGQVQETQYF
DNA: TGTGCCATCACGGGACAGGTCCAAGAGACCCAGTACTTC

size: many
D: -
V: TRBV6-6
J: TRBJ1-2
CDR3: CASRTDGLYGYTF
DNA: TGTGCCAGCAGAACAGACGGCCTCTATGGCTACACCTTC

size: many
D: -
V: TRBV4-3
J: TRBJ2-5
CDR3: CASSQGRGETQYF
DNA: TGCGCCAGCAGCCAAGGACGGGGCGAGACCCAGTACTTC

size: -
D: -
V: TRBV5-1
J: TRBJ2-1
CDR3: CATTPGGGWDEQFF
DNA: TGCGCCACCACCCCCGGGGGAGGTTGGGATGAGCAGTTCTTC

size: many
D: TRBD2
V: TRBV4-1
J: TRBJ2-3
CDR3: CASSQDGGGTDTQYF
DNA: TGCGCCAGCAGCCAAGATGGGGGGGGCACAGATACGCAGTATTTT

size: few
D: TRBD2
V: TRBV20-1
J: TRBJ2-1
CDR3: CSAPGGLAGGRSSYNEQFF
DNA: TGCAGTGCTCCCGGGGGACTAGCGGGGGGTAGGAGCTCCTACAATGAGCAGTTCTTC

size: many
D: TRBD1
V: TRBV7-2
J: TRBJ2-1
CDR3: CASSFMGQGANEQFF
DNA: TGTGCCAGCAGCTTCATGGGACAGGGGGCGAATGAGCAGTTCTTC

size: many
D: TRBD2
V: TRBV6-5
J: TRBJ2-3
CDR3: CASSGPGTKSGTDTQYF
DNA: TGTGCCAGCAGTGGACCCGGGACTAAGTCGGGCACAGATACGCAGTATTTT

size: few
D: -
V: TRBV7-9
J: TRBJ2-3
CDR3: CASSPLQRAGTDTQYF
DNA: TGTGCCAGCAGCCCCCTGCAAAGGGCGGGCACAGATACGCAGTATTTT

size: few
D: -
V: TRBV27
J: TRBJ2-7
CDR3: CASSFSRGPYEQYF
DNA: TGTGCCAGCAGTTTTTCAAGGGGACCCTACGAGCAGTACTTC

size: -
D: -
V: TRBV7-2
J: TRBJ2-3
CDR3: CASSGGPGDTQYF
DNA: TGTGCCAGCAGCGGCGGTCCGGGGGATACGCAGTATTTT

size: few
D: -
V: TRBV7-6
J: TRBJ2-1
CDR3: CASSLAPRGRSYNEQFF
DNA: TGTGCCAGCAGCTTAGCGCCCCGGGGGAGGTCCTACAATGAGCAGTTCTTC

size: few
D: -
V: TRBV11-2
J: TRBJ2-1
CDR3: CASQDWSSYNEQFF
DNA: TGTGCCAGCCAGGACTGGAGCTCCTACAATGAGCAGTTCTTC

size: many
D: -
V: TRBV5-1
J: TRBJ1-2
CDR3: CASSPSVGSGGYTF
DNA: TGCGCCAGCAGCCCCTCGGTGGGATCTGGAGGCTACACCTTC

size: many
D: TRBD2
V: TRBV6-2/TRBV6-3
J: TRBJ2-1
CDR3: CASRDSGGHYNEQFF
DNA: TGTGCCAGCAGGGATAGCGGGGGACATTACAATGAGCAGTTCTTC

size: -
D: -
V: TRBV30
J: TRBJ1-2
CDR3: CAHSQQGYYGYTF
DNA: TGTGCCCACAGCCAACAGGGTTACTATGGCTACACCTTC

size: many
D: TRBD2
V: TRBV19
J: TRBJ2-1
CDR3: CASIGRGGGLKQFF
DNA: TGTGCCAGTATCGGCCGGGGCGGGGGGCTGAAGCAGTTCTTC

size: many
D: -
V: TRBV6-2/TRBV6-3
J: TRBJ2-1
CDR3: CASSTGNEQFF
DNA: TGTGCCAGCAGTACCGGCAATGAGCAGTTCTTC

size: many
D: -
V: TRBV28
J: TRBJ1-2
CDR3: CASSSGQGDYGYTF
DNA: TGTGCCAGCAGTTCGGGGCAGGGAGACTATGGCTACACCTTC

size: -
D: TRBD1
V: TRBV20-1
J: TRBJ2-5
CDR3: CSAPRQGLTQVAQYF
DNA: TGCAGTGCTCCCCGACAGGGATTAACGCAAGTGGCCCAGTACTTC